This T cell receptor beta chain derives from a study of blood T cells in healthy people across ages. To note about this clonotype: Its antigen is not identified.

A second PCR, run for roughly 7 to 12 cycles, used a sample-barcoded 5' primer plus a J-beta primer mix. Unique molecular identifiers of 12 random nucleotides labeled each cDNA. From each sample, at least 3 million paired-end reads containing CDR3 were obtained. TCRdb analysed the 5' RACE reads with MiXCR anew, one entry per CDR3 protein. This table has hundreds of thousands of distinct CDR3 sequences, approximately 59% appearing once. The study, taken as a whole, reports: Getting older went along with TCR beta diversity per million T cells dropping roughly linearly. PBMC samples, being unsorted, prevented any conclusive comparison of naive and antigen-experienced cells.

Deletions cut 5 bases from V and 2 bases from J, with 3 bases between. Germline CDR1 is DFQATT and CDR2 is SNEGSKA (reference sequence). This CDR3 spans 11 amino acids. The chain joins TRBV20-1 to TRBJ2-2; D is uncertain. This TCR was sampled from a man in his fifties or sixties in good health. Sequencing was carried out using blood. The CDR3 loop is CSAHNTGELFF. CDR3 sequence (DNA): TGCAGTGCTCACAACACCGGGGAGCTGTTTTTT.